Below, 4 T cell receptor beta chains from the same sample are listed, as sequenced in a study of blood T cells in healthy people across ages. Next came a second PCR, run for about 7 to 12 cycles, which used a sample-barcoded 5' primer along with a J-beta primer mix. In TCRdb, the 5' RACE reads were re-called with MiXCR into one record per CDR3 protein. The data hold about 780,000 distinct CDR3 sequences, with roughly 25% observed a single time. These same data were also listed under a study on T cells of mothers and their children.

The specimen was blood. The receptors derive from a boy between 5 and 17 years old in good health.

This clonotype was counted many times. The V gene is TRBV7-9, the J gene TRBJ2-5, with 7 bases fitting TRBD2. The end of the DNA is better explained by TRBJ2-1, so the J call may be wrong. There are 13 residues in the CDR3. The germline gives CDR1 SEHNR, CDR2 FQNEAQ (reference sequence). As DNA, the CDR3 is TGTGCCAGCAGCTTAAGCGGGGACAATGAGCAGTTCTTC. Translated: CASSLSGDNEQFF.

This clonotype was observed a few times. The chain recombines TRBV4-1 with TRBJ2-4; possibly TRBD1 or TRBD2 for D (6 bases each). Deletions cut 4 bases from V and 1 base from J, with 14 bases between. Germline V gene data show CDR1 as MGHRA and CDR2 as YSYEKL. This CDR3 comprises 16 residues. The CDR3 loop is CASSPLSGAAKNIQYF. CDR3 sequence (DNA): TGCGCCAGCAGCCCCCTGTCGGGGGCGGCCAAAAACATTCAGTACTTC.

The chain links TRBV9 to TRBJ1-6; TRBD1 agrees at 7 bases. The CDR3 consists of 16 residues. Germline trimming cut 3 bases from V and 4 bases from J; bases unmatched to any gene: 7. From germline, CDR1 is SGDLS and CDR2 YYNGEE. The CDR3 DNA is TGTGCCAGCAGCGGAGGGGGCGCGGGTTATAATTCACCCCTCCACTTT. Its translation: CASSGGGAGYNSPLHF.

The V call is TRBV5-1, the J call TRBJ2-1; 10 nucleotides align to TRBD2. CDR3 length: 16 residues. Trimming removed 1 base from V and 4 bases from J; junction bases left unmatched: 5. The germline gives CDR1 SGHRS, CDR2 YFSETQ. The CDR3 here is CASSLPSGGLYNEQFF. The DNA of the CDR3 is TGCGCCAGCAGCTTGCCTAGCGGGGGACTATACAATGAGCAGTTCTTC. The full variable domain, rest sourced from reference TRBV5-1 and TRBJ2-1, is KAGVTQTPRYLIKTRGQQVTLSCSPISGHRSVSWYQQTPGQGLQFLFEYFSETQRNKGNFPGRFSGRQFSNSRSEMNVSTLELGDSALYLCASSLPSGGLYNEQFFGPGTRLTVL.